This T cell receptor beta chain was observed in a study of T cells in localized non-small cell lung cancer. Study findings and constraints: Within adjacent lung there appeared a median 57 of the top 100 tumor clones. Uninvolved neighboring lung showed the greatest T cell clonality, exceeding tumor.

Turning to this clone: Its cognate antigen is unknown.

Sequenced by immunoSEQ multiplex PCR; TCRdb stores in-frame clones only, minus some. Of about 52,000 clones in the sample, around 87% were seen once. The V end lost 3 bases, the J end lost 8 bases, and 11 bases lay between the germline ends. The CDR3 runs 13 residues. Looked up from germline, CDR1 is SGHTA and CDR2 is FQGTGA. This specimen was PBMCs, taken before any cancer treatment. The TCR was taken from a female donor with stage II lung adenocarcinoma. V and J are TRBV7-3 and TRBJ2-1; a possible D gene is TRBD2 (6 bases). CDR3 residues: CASSFKGTDEQFF. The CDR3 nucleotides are TGTGCCAGCAGCTTTAAAGGGACTGATGAGCAGTTCTTC. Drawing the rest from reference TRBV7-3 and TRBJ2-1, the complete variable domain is GAGVSQTPSNKVTEKGKYVELRCDPISGHTALYWYRQSLGQGPEFLIYFQGTGAADDSGLPNDRFFAVRPEGSVSTLKIQRTERGDSAVYLCASSFKGTDEQFFGPGTRLTVL.